The 8 T cell receptor beta chains below come from one sample, sequenced in a study of cytomegalovirus exposure and HLA in healthy donors. It was with 60 Vbeta and 13 Jbeta primers that the PCR ran. Sequenced by immunoSEQ multiplex PCR; TCRdb stores in-frame clones only, minus some. The sample contains about 67,000 clones, 85% to 90% of which appear only once. The sequenced sample was PBMCs. These receptors originate from a woman in her 30s in good health and CMV-seropositive.

This chain links TRBV25-1 with TRBJ2-5; 7 bases align to TRBD1. The CDR3 totals 15 residues. Germline lookup yields CDR1 MGHDK and CDR2 SYGVNS. V trimming: 4 bases; J trimming: 3 bases; junction bases outside the gene matches: 8. CDR3 protein: CASSATSGTEETQYF. DNA for the CDR3: TGTGCCAGCAGTGCCACCTCCGGGACAGAAGAGACCCAGTACTTC.

The chain recombines TRBV19 with TRBJ2-1; 12 bases align to TRBD2. This CDR3 region has 17 residues. CDR1 is LNHDA and CDR2 is SQIVND in the germline V gene (reference sequence). Trimming at V came to 7 bases and at J to 2 bases, leaving 9 bases not matched to a gene. The CDR3 DNA reads as TGTGCCAGTACCCCTAGCGGGAGGGCCATAACCTACAATGAGCAGTTCTTC. Its protein is CASTPSGRAITYNEQFF.

The chain is built from TRBV7-9 and TRBJ2-7; 7 nucleotides match TRBD2. Germline CDR1 and CDR2: SEHNR and FQNEAQ (reference sequence). Losses at the gene ends were 0 bases for V and 2 bases for J; bases not matched to a gene: 4. This CDR3 has 15 amino acids. DNA of the CDR3: TGTGCCAGCAGCTTAGCGGGAGGGCCAACCTACGAGCAGTACTTC. This codes for CASSLAGGPTYEQYF.

The rearrangement uses TRBV12-5 and TRBJ2-5, with 9 bases matching TRBD1. CDR1 is LGHNT, CDR2 FRNRAP, per germline. The CDR3 consists of 15 residues. With 0 bases clipped from V and 5 bases from J, the junction kept 4 bases outside the gene matches. The CDR3 region has the DNA TGTGCTAGTGGTTTGGTAGTCGACAGGGGGGAGACCCAGTACTTC. Translation: CASGLVVDRGETQYF. The entire variable domain, with the rest obtained from reference TRBV12-5 and TRBJ2-5, is as follows: DARVTQTPRHKVTEMGQEVTMRCQPILGHNTVFWYRQTMMQGLELLAYFRNRAPLDDSGMPKDRFSAEMPDATLATLKIQPSEPRDSAVYFCASGLVVDRGETQYFGPGTRLLVL.

This rearrangement joins TRBV2 to TRBJ1-1; unclear D gene. The CDR3 is made up of 13 amino acids. Between the trimmed V and J ends, which lost 7 bases and 0 bases, there was a span of 9 bases. Germline CDR1 and CDR2: SNHLY and FYNNEI. In DNA form, the CDR3 reads TGTGCCAGCACCTTCAGCGTGAACACTGAAGCTTTCTTT. It encodes CASTFSVNTEAFF.

The V call is TRBV5-1, the J call TRBJ2-7; 9 bases line up with TRBD2. V shed 5 bases, J shed 1 base, and the junction held 4 bases outside the gene matches. The germline gives CDR1 SGHRS, CDR2 YFSETQ. The length of the CDR3 is 14 residues. CDR3 region: CASRGLANSYEQYF. The CDR3 bases are TGCGCCAGCAGGGGACTAGCTAATTCCTACGAGCAGTACTTC.

The gene calls are TRBV15 and TRBJ1-2, with D uncertain. Trimming took 0 bases from V and 4 from J, leaving 9 bases between them. This CDR3 region has 14 residues. Per the germline V gene, CDR1 is LNHNV and CDR2 is YYDKDF (reference sequence). The DNA for the CDR3 is TGTGCCACCAGCAGAGACGGCAGGTCCTATGGCTACACCTTC. This encodes CATSRDGRSYGYTF.

CDR3: CASSLQGAGTEAFF. In DNA form, the CDR3 reads TGTGCCAGCAGTTTACAGGGGGCTGGCACTGAAGCTTTCTTT. The chain uses TRBV2 and TRBJ1-1; TRBD1 matches 9 bases. Germline V gene sequence: CDR1 SNHLY, CDR2 FYNNEI. This CDR3 has 14 amino acids. J was trimmed by 4 bases and V by 5 bases; bases with no gene match: 5.